This is a list of T cell receptor beta chains from one sample in a study of tumor and adjacent non-tumor tissue in lung cancer. MiXCR, run by TCRdb on the multiplex PCR reads, gives a single entry per CDR3 protein. The top ten hold 50% to 65% of the sample, which has tens of thousands of distinct CDR3 sequences, around 80% seen once. The material sequenced was distant non-tumor lung tissue. All receptors derive from a man aged 60 to 69 with non-small cell lung cancer. Both conserved end residues are part of each CDR3. A D gene is named only where the DNA matches it firmly. Rows give clone size only sometimes, using once, few, many, or a class for an expanded clone.

d_call,j_call,v_call,clone_size,cdr3_aa,cdr3_nt
.,TRBJ1-4,TRBV6-1,.,CASIGGEANEKLFF,TGTGCCAGCATCGGGGGCGAAGCTAATGAAAAACTGTTTTTT
.,TRBJ1-4,TRBV12-3/TRBV12-4,.,CDNSFGRRLIF,TGTGACAACAGTTTCGGTCGTCGACTGATTTTT
.,TRBJ2-6,TRBV6-5,.,CASSLVGVSSGANVLAF,TGTGCCAGCAGCCTAGTGGGAGTCAGCTCTGGGGCCAACGTCCTGGCTTTC
.,TRBJ2-3,TRBV5-1,once,CASSLTHSSTDMQYF,TGCGCCAGCAGCTTGACGCACTCTAGTACAGATATGCAGTATTTT
.,TRBJ1-2,TRBV29-1,.,CSARGEVDCGYTF,TGCAGCGCTCGAGGGGAAGTAGACTGTGGCTACACCTTC
.,TRBJ2-3,TRBV10-2,.,CASSGVVAESSTDTQYF,TGCGCCAGCAGTGGGGTGGTAGCGGAATCTAGCACAGATACGCAGTATTTT
TRBD1,TRBJ1-4,TRBV11-2,.,CASNLDIGGGLFF,TGTGCCAGCAACTTAGATATAGGGGGCGGACTATTTTTT
TRBD1,TRBJ1-4,TRBV11-2,once,CPTSLDIGGGLFF,TGTCCCACCAGCTTAGATATAGGGGGCGGACTGTTTTTT
.,TRBJ2-2,TRBV29-1,.,CRVDRQGNTGELFF,TGCAGAGTTGACAGACAAGGAAACACCGGGGAGCTATTTTTT
TRBD2,TRBJ2-7,TRBV29-1,.,CSVEAGGSYEQYF,TGCAGCGTTGAAGCGGGAGGTTCCTACGAGCAGTACTTC
TRBD2,TRBJ2-1,TRBV6-1,many,CASSLPGLADYNEQFF,TGTGCCAGCAGTCTTCCGGGACTAGCGGACTACAATGAGCAGTTCTTC
.,TRBJ1-6,TRBV11-2,.,CASTLAGENNSPLHF,TGTGCCAGCACCTTAGCAGGGGAAAATAATTCACCCCTCCACTTT
TRBD1,TRBJ1-5,TRBV5-6,.,CASSFSDRDTINQPQHF,TGTGCCAGCAGCTTCTCAGACAGGGACACGATCAATCAGCCCCAGCATTTT
.,TRBJ2-3,TRBV28,.,CVSSFLIGTDTQYF,TGTGTCAGCAGTTTCCTTATCGGCACAGATACGCAGTACTTT
.,TRBJ1-2,TRBV6-5,.,CASSSPERRATNYGYIF,TGTGCCAGTAGTTCACCTGAACGGAGAGCGACTAACTATGGCTACATCTTC
TRBD1,TRBJ1-3,TRBV18,.,CASSPGTEGNTIYF,TGTGCCAGCTCACCAGGGACAGAAGGAAACACCATATATTTT
.,TRBJ1-5,TRBV11-2,.,CASILAGVNQPQHF,TGTGCCAGCATCTTAGCAGGGGTCAATCAGCCCCAGCATTTT
.,TRBJ2-1,TRBV29-1,many,CSVTGYRTPSIEQFF,TGCAGCGTTACGGGCTATCGAACACCGAGTATAGAGCAGTTCTTC
.,TRBJ1-1,TRBV6-1,.,CASSEDGGDTETFF,TGTGCCAGCAGTGAAGACGGGGGCGACACTGAAACCTTCTTT
.,TRBJ1-1,TRBV11-3,.,CASSLTPNLYGRNTEAYF,TGTGCCAGTAGCTTAACACCGAATCTGTATGGTCGGAACACTGAAGCTTACTTT
.,TRBJ1-5,TRBV2,few,CASSARGGPQHF,TGTGCCAGCTCAGCACGCGGGGGGCCCCAGCATTTT
.,TRBJ1-6,TRBV11-2,once,CTSILGGDNNSPLQF,TGTACCAGCATCTTAGGAGGGGACAATAATTCACCCCTCCAATTT
TRBD2,TRBJ2-6,TRBV6-5,.,CASSLAGAGSGASILTF,TGTGCCAGCAGCCTAGCGGGAGCCGGCTCTGGGGCCAGCATCCTGACTTTC
TRBD1,TRBJ2-7,TRBV20-1,.,CSARGGTGKEQYF,TGCAGTGCTAGAGGCGGGACAGGGAAAGAGCAATACTTC
.,TRBJ1-1,TRBV6-1,few,CASSEDRGDTGAFF,TGTGCCAGTAGTGAAGATAGGGGCGACACTGGAGCTTTCTTT
TRBD2,TRBJ2-1,TRBV20-1,medium-sized,CSALGLASSYNEQFF,TGCAGTGCTCTGGGACTAGCGAGCTCCTACAATGAGCAGTTCTTC
.,TRBJ1-1,TRBV11-2,.,CASSLKWNAEAFF,TGTGCCAGTAGCTTAAAGTGGAACGCTGAAGCTTTCTTT
.,TRBJ2-2,TRBV11-2,.,CASSKGGRNTGDLFF,TGTGCCAGCAGCAAAGGTGGCCGAAACACCGGGGACCTGTTTTTT
.,TRBJ1-1,TRBV6-5,.,CDSSYAQGGLGTEAFF,TGTGACAGCAGTTACGCTCAGGGAGGTTTAGGCACTGAAGCTTTCTTT
.,TRBJ1-5,TRBV6-1,few,CASSGYNSNQPQHF,TGTGCCAGCAGTGGATACAATAGCAATCAGCCCCAGCATTTT
.,TRBJ1-2,TRBV6-5,.,CASSSGYGYIF,TGTGCCAGCAGTTCAGGGTATGGCTACATCTTC
.,TRBJ2-6,TRBV11-2,.,CPSSPISGANVLTF,TGTCCCAGCAGTCCTATCTCCGGGGCCAACGTCCTAACTTTC
TRBD1,TRBJ2-7,TRBV12-3/TRBV12-4,.,CASNQPGQGAYEQYF,TGTGCCAGCAATCAACCGGGACAGGGGGCCTACGAGCAGTATTTC
TRBD1,TRBJ1-4,TRBV5-1,.,CASRLDSGTGVGEKLFF,TGCGCTAGCAGGTTGGATTCCGGGACAGGGGTAGGTGAAAAACTGTTTTTT
TRBD1,TRBJ2-5,TRBV12-3/TRBV12-4,.,CTSSPFRDRRPETQYF,TGTACCAGCAGTCCCTTCCGGGACAGACGTCCAGAGACCCAGTACTTC
.,TRBJ1-3,TRBV20-1,once,CNASFQIGNTVYF,TGCAATGCTAGTTTCCAGATTGGAAACACCGTATATTTT
TRBD2,TRBJ2-1,TRBV6-5,.,CASTVLAGAYNELFF,TGTGCCAGCACCGTACTAGCGGGAGCGTACAATGAGCTGTTCTTC
.,TRBJ2-7,TRBV20-1,.,CSTRGLSRPSYEQYF,TGCAGTACTAGAGGGCTCTCCAGGCCCTCGTACGAGCAGTACTTC
.,TRBJ2-3,TRBV20-1,.,CSARAHGGGNTQYF,TGCAGTGCTAGAGCTCACGGTGGGGGGAATACGCAGTATTTT
.,TRBJ2-1,TRBV6-1,.,CASSGTTVEADEQFF,TGTGCCAGCAGTGGAACAACAGTGGAAGCGGATGAGCAGTTCTTC
.,TRBJ2-5,TRBV28,.,CASCRSQETQCF,TGTGCCAGCTGCCGCAGCCAAGAGACCCAGTGCTTC
TRBD1,TRBJ2-2,TRBV20-1,.,CGARGTGGQSTGELFF,TGCGGTGCTAGGGGGACAGGGGGCCAAAGCACCGGGGAGCTGTTTTTT
TRBD2,TRBJ2-7,TRBV20-1,.,CSASTASGRPSWQYF,TGCAGTGCTTCCACCGCTAGCGGGAGGCCCTCCTGGCAGTACTTC
.,TRBJ2-1,TRBV5-1,once,CASRLAGRTDNEQFF,TGCGCCAGCAGATTGGCTGGGAGGACCGACAATGAGCAGTTCTTC
.,TRBJ1-1,TRBV12-3/TRBV12-4,.,CASSLLGLGMNIEAFF,TGTGCCAGCAGTTTGTTAGGATTAGGGATGAACATTGAAGCTTTCTTT
.,TRBJ2-3,TRBV20-1,.,CSARPTGSTETQYF,TGCAGTGCTAGACCCACAGGTAGCACAGAAACGCAATATTTT
.,TRBJ2-5,TRBV11-2,.,CASSSRWEGIQYF,TGTGCCAGCAGCTCTAGATGGGAAGGGATCCAGTACTTC
.,TRBJ1-2,TRBV4-3,once,CARSQDHAGDPYGYIF,TGCGCCAGAAGCCAAGATCACGCAGGGGACCCATATGGCTACATCTTC
TRBD2,TRBJ2-6,TRBV6-5,.,CASSLAGVISGANVLTF,TGTGCCAGCAGTTTAGCGGGGGTTATCTCTGGGGCCAACGTCCTGACTTTC
.,TRBJ2-3,TRBV29-1,few,CSETSGTDTQYF,TGCAGCGAAACATCAGGCACAGATACGCAGTATTTT
TRBD2,TRBJ2-6,TRBV6-5,.,CASSLAGTNSRANVLTF,TGTGCCAGCAGTTTAGCGGGGACCAACTCTAGGGCCAACGTCCTGACATTC
.,TRBJ2-1,TRBV20-1,.,CSVGGVTFNEQFF,TGCAGCGTTGGTGGGGTAACCTTCAATGAGCAGTTCTTC